The following is a TCR beta chain sequence with its context. These data come from a study of blood T cell repertoires in COVID-19. Study in general: Italy, Spain and the United States were the sources of the convalescent and acute COVID-19 samples. The analysed material was cDNA or gDNA that came from T cells, B-cell-depleted T cells, or PBMCs.

Per the original methods: Counts of nucleated cells, estimated from reference gene primer amplification, were obtained. Data came from immunoSEQ multiplex PCR; TCRdb stores just in-frame clones and leaves some out. The V and J calls and clone size come from that table; D and trimming were worked out from the DNA. The data hold about 160,000 clones, with around 93% observed a single time. Germline trimming cut 2 bases from V and 5 bases from J; bases unmatched to any gene: 4. Germline loops: CDR1 SGHAT, CDR2 FQDESV (reference sequence). This CDR3 spans 14 amino acids. Patients in Seattle were enrolled during active infection, then followed longitudinally.

The origin of this receptor is a man younger than 45 with COVID-19, enrolled during active disease. Sequenced: peripheral blood. The chain couples TRBV11-1 to TRBJ1-2; 8 positions agree with TRBD1. CDR3 DNA sequence: TGTGCCAGCAGCTTAAGGACAGGGTCGTATGGCTACACCTTC. Its protein is CASSLRTGSYGYTF.